This T cell receptor beta chain came from a study of blood T cell repertoires in COVID-19. As for the study in general: Spain, Italy and the United States supplied samples that represented acute and convalescent COVID-19. PBMCs, B-cell-depleted T cells, or T cells were the source of the cDNA or gDNA that made up the material.

In the authors' methods: Estimates of nucleated cell counts were drawn from the amplification of reference gene primers. Sequencing was performed with immunoSEQ multiplex PCR; in TCRdb, only in-frame clones are kept and a portion is missing. The V and J calls and clone size come from that table; D and trimming were worked out from the DNA. The sample includes some 110,000 clones, around 80% of them seen just once. Only a few counts were recorded for this clone. This CDR3 has 14 residues. The V and J ends lost 1 base and 1 base respectively, with 6 bases between them. Germline V gene data show CDR1 as MNHNY and CDR2 as SVGAGI (reference sequence).

Sequencing was performed on peripheral blood. The rearrangement links TRBV6-6 to TRBJ2-3; the D is unclear. This TCR was sampled from a man between 65 and 80 years old with acute or convalescent COVID-19. CDR3 amino acids: CASSYWAGTDTQYF. The CDR3, as DNA: TGTGCCAGCAGTTACTGGGCAGGCACAGATACGCAGTATTTT.